This T cell receptor beta chain was retrieved from a study of cytomegalovirus exposure and HLA in healthy donors. Across the whole study: HLA-typed donors were the source of about 85 million unique TCRs held in an early data release.

Primers: 60 Vbeta forward and 13 Jbeta reverse. Only in-frame clones appear in the TCRdb table, and some are missing; sequencing was by immunoSEQ multiplex PCR. Of 73,000 or so clones listed, around 76% are singletons. Notes on the study in general: Further analysis, carried out later, found HLA-associated TCR beta chains more clonally expanded than equally common other chains. Reportedly, cytomegalovirus status was diagnosed with high sensitivity and specificity. In a later analysis, at a false discovery rate of 0.05, approximately 16,000 TCR beta sequences matched HLA alleles.

Comments on this clone: What it binds is not known.

Germline assignment: CDR1 LNHNV and CDR2 YYDKDF (reference sequence). The CDR3 loop spans 15 amino acids. Unmatched junction bases numbered 14, after V lost 8 bases and J lost 5 bases. J is TRBJ1-2 and V is TRBV15, with TRBD1 identical over 7 bases. The clonotype was recovered from a man aged 45-60 years in good health and CMV-seronegative. The sequenced material came from PBMCs. For the CDR3, the DNA is TGTGCCACCCAGTCCCGGGACAGCCTCCAGTATGGCTACACCTTC. Protein product: CATQSRDSLQYGYTF.